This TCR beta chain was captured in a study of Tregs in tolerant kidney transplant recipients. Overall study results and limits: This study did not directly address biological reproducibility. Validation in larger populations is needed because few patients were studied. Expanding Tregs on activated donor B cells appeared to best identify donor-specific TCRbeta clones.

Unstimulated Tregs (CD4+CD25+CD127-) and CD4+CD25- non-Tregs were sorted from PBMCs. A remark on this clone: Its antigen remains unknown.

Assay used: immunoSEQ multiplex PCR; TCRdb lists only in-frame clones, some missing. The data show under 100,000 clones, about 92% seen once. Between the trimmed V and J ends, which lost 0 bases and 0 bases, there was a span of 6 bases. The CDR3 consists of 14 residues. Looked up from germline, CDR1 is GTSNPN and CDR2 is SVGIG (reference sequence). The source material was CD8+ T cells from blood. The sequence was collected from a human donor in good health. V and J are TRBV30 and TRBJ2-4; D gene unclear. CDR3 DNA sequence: TGTGCCTGGAGTGTGGGCGTAGCCAAAAACATTCAGTACTTC. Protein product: CAWSVGVAKNIQYF.